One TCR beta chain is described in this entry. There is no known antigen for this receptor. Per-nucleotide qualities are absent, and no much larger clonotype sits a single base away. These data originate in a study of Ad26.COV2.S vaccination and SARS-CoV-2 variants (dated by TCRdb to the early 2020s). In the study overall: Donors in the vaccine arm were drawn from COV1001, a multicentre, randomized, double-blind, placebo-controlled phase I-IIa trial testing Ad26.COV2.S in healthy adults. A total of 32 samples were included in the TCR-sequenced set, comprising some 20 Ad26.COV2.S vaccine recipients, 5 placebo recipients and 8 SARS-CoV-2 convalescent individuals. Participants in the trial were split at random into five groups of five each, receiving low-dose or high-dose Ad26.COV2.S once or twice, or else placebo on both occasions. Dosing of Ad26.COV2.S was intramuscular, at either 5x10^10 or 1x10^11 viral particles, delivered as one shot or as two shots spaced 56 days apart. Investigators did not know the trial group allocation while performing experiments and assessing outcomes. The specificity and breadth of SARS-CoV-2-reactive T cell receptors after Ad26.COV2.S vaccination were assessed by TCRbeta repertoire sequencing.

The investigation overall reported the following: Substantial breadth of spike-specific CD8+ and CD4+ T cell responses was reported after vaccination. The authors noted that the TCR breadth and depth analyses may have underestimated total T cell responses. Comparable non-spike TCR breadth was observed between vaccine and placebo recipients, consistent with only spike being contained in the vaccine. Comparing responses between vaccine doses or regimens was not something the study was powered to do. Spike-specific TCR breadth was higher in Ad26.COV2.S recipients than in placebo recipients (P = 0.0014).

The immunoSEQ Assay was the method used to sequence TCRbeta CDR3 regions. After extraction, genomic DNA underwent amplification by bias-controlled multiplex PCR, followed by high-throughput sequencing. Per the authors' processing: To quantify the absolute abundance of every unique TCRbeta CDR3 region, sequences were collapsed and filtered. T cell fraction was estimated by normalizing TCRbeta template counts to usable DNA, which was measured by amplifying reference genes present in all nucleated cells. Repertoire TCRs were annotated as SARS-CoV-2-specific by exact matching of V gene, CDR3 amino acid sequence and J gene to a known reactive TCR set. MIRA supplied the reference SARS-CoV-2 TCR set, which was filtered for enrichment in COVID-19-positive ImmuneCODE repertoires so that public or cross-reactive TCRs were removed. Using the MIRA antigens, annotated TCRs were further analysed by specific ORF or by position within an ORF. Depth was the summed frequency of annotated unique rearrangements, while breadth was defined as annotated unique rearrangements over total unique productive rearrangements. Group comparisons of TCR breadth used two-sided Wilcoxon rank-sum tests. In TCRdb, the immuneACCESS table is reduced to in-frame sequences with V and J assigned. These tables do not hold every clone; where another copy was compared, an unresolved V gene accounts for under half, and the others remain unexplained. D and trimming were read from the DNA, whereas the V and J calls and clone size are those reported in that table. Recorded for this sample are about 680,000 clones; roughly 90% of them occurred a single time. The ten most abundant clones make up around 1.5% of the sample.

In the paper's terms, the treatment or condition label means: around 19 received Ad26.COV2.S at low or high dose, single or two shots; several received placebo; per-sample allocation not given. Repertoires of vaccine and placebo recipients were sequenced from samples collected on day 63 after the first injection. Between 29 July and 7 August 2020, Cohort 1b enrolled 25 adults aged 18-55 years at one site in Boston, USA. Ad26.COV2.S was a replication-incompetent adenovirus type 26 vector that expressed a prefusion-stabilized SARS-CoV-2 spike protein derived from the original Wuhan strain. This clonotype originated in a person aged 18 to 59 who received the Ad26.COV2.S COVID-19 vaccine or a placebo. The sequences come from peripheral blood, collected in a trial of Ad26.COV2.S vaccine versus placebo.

The nucleotides read TGTGCCTGGAGTGCGACAGGTCATTCTGAAGCTTTCTTT. It specifies CAWSATGHSEAFF. The sequence is built from TRBV30 and TRBJ1-1; perhaps TRBD1 is the D gene, with 6 bases matching. Its CDR3 holds 13 amino acids, cysteine through phenylalanine. Only the CDR3 DNA stays, 39 bases, in frame from base 1. Trimming takes 1 base from V and 6 bases from J, and the germline ends sit 12 bases apart. CDR1 GTSNPN and CDR2 SVGIG were looked up in the germline V gene (reference sequence).